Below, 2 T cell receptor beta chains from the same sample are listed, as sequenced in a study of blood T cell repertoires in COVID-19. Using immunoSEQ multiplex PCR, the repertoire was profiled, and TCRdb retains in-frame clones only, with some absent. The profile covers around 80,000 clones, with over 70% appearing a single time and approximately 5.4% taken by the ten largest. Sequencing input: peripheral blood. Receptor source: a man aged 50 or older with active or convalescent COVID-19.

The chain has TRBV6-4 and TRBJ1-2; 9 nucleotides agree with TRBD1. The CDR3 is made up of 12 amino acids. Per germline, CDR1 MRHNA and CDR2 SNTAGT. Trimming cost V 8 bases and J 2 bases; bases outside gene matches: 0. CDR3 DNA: TGTGCCAGCGGACAGGGGAACTATGGCTACACCTTC. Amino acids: CASGQGNYGYTF.

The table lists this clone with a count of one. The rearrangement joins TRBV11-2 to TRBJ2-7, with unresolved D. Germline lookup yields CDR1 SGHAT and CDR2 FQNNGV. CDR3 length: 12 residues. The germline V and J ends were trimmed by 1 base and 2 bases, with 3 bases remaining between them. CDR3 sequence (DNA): TGTGCCAGCAGCTTAGTAACCTACGAGCAGTACTTC. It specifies CASSLVTYEQYF. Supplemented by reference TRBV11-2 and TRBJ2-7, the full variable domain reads EAGVAQSPRYKIIEKRQSVAFWCNPISGHATLYWYQQILGQGPKLLIQFQNNGVVDDSQLPKDRFSAERLKGVDSTLKIQPAKLEDSAVYLCASSLVTYEQYFGPGTRLTVT.